Shown below are 14 T cell receptor beta chains from a single sample sequenced in a study of T cell repertoires in cytomegalovirus infection. TCRdb re-analysed the reads in MiXCR, keeping a single row per CDR3 protein. The sample shows some 800,000 distinct CDR3 sequences, approximately 32% of them seen only once. The antigens of these receptors remain unknown. This sample comprised cultured CD8+ T cells from PBMCs, obtained from culture after CMV antigen stimulation. The receptors shown here come from a human donor in good health (CMV status not recorded). Some clones in this sample may be carry-over from other donors' samples.

The V and J genes are TRBV7-4 and TRBJ1-2; D not resolved. From germline, CDR1 is SGHVT and CDR2 SQSDAQ. The CDR3 extends over 12 amino acids. Trimming stripped 1 base from V and 12 bases from J, with 12 bases between. The CDR3 DNA is TGTGCCAGCAGCTTAGAATCCGGAGCCGACACCTTC. Translation: CASSLESGADTF.

The chain has TRBV11-2 and TRBJ2-2; 7 positions agree with TRBD1. The CDR3 is made up of 17 amino acids. Per germline, CDR1 SGHAT and CDR2 FQNNGV. Trimming took 0 bases from V and 5 from J; bases not matched to a gene: 9. CDR3: CASSLDRAGGLTGELFF. CDR3 coding DNA: TGTGCCAGCAGCTTAGATCGGGCAGGGGGTTTGACCGGGGAGCTGTTTTTT.

This clonotype has more than one count but fewer than ten. The chain links TRBV6-6 to TRBJ2-3, with D possibly matching TRBD1 (7 bases). V shed 8 bases and J shed 2 bases, with 11 bases lying between them. Germline loops: CDR1 MNHNY, CDR2 SVGAGI (reference sequence). This CDR3 region has 13 residues. The CDR3 region is CASQGGPTDTQYF. The CDR3 DNA reads as TGTGCCAGCCAGGGGGGACCCACAGATACGCAGTATTTT.

This rearrangement joins TRBV12-3 or TRBV12-4 to TRBJ1-1; 8 positions match TRBD1. Losses at the gene ends were 6 bases for V and 1 base for J; bases not matched to a gene: 13. The CDR3 loop spans 17 amino acids. The CDR3 sequence is CASSAGQGWMGNTEAFF. The CDR3 DNA reads TGTGCCAGCAGCGCCGGACAGGGATGGATGGGGAACACTGAAGCTTTCTTT.

V usage is TRBV27 and J usage is TRBJ2-1; D might be TRBD2 (5 bases). The CDR3 is 14 amino acids. Between the trimmed V and J ends, which lost 2 bases and 7 bases, there was a span of 12 bases. Germline V gene lookup returns CDR1 MNHEY and CDR2 SMNVEV (reference sequence). CDR3 protein: CASSLPGIGNEQFF. The DNA for the CDR3 is TGTGCCAGCAGTTTACCGGGGATAGGGAATGAGCAGTTCTTC.

This clonotype was seen a single time. This rearrangement joins TRBV20-1 to TRBJ2-7, with D possibly being TRBD1 or TRBD2 (5 bases each). CDR1 is DFQATT and CDR2 is SNEGSKA in the germline V gene (reference sequence). This CDR3 comprises 13 residues. Deletions cut 2 bases from V and 2 bases from J, with 10 bases between. CDR3 nucleotides: TGCAGTGCTAGAAATAGGGACGCCTACGAGCAGTACGTC. It yields the protein CSARNRDAYEQYV.

This clonotype was recorded at least ten times. The chain couples TRBV10-3 to TRBJ1-5, with unresolved D. Trimming pared 0 bases from V and 1 base from J, leaving 7 bases between. CDR1 is ENHRY, CDR2 SYGVKD, per germline. The CDR3 runs to 15 residues. CDR3 sequence: CAISESGGSNQPQHF. CDR3 coding DNA: TGTGCCATCAGTGAGTCAGGAGGGAGCAATCAGCCCCAGCATTTT.

As for this clonotype: A much larger clone differs by one base, so this may be a read error. The CDR3 region has the DNA TGTGCCAGCAGCCGAGGCTCGGGGGGCCTGTACAATGGGCAGTTCTTC. This translates into CASSRGSGGLYNGQFF. The gene calls are TRBV7-2 and TRBJ2-1; TRBD2 might be the D (7 bases). The CDR3 has 16 residues. CDR1 is SGHTA and CDR2 is FQGNSA in the germline V gene.

Only a few counts were recorded for this clonotype. The chain joins TRBV13 to TRBJ2-7; TRBD1 aligns across 10 bases. After removal of 1 base from V and 7 bases from J, the junction contained 7 bases not matched to a gene. The germline V gene encodes CDR1 PRHDT and CDR2 FYEKMQ (reference sequence). The CDR3 loop spans 15 amino acids. The DNA for the CDR3 is TGTGCCAGCAGCTTAGTAGGGACAGGGGCCACGGAGCAGTACTTC. It translates to CASSLVGTGATEQYF.

This clonotype was seen at least ten times. The chain uses TRBV7-8 and TRBJ2-5, with D tentatively TRBD1 (5 bases). V shed 0 bases and J shed 5 bases, with 13 bases lying between them. The CDR3 is 15 residues long. Germline assignment: CDR1 SGHVS and CDR2 FQNEAQ. The CDR3 loop reads CASSLALRDWETQYF. As DNA, the CDR3 is TGTGCCAGCAGCTTAGCGCTCAGGGATTGGGAGACCCAGTACTTC.

The chain's CDR3 is CASSVPLAGEQFF. In DNA, the CDR3 is TGTGCCAGCAGTGTTCCTCTAGCGGGCGAGCAGTTCTTC. The gene calls are TRBV27 and TRBJ2-1; TRBD2 aligns across 8 bases. Germline V gives CDR1 MNHEY, CDR2 SMNVEV (reference sequence). V shed 5 bases, J shed 10 bases, and the junction held 7 bases outside the gene matches. CDR3 size: 13 residues.

V gene TRBV7-2 combines with J gene TRBJ2-7; 7 nucleotides agree with TRBD2. The CDR3 consists of 15 residues. V lost 0 bases to trimming and J lost 3 bases; unmatched junction nucleotides: 5. The germline V gene encodes CDR1 SGHTA and CDR2 FQGNSA. The CDR3 coding sequence is TGTGCCAGCAGCTTAGCAGCTAGCGGAGTCTACGAGCAGTACTTC. It yields the protein CASSLAASGVYEQYF.

This clonotype was seen a few times. The chain employs TRBV19 and TRBJ1-5; 9 bases are a match to TRBD1. V lost 5 bases and J lost 1; bases outside the gene matches: 3. CDR3 length: 15 residues. The germline V gene encodes CDR1 LNHDA and CDR2 SQIVND (reference sequence). The CDR3 sequence: CASSYTGGSNQPQHF. Here the CDR3 DNA reads TGTGCCAGTAGTTATACAGGGGGCAGCAATCAGCCCCAGCATTTT.

This clonotype has a handful of counts. The genes are TRBV7-3 and TRBJ1-6, with a weak D call TRBD1 (5 bases). This CDR3 has 16 residues. Trimming removed 5 bases at V and 6 bases at J, with 17 bases between. Germline CDR1 is SGHTA and CDR2 is FQGTGA. CDR3 loop: CASSRGGSYSNSPLHF. The CDR3, as DNA: TGTGCCAGCAGCCGGGGGGGGAGTTATTCTAATTCACCCCTCCACTTT. Based on the CDR3 plus reference TRBV7-3 and TRBJ1-6, the full variable domain is GAGVSQTPSNKVTEKGKYVELRCDPISGHTALYWYRQSLGQGPEFLIYFQGTGAADDSGLPNDRFFAVRPEGSVSTLKIQRTERGDSAVYLCASSRGGSYSNSPLHFGNGTRLTVT.